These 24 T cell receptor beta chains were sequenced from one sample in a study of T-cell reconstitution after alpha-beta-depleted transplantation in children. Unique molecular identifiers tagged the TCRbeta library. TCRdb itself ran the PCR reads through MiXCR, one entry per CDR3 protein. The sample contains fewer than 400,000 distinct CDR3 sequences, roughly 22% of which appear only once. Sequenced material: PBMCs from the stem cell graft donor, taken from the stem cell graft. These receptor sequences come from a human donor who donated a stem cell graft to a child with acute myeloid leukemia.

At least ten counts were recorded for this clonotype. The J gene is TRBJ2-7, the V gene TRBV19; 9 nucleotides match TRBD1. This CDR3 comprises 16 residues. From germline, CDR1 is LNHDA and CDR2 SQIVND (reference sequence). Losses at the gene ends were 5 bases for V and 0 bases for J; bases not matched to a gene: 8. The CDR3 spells CASSRTDRGTSYEQYF. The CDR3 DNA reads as TGTGCCAGTAGTCGCACAGACAGGGGGACCTCCTACGAGCAGTACTTC.

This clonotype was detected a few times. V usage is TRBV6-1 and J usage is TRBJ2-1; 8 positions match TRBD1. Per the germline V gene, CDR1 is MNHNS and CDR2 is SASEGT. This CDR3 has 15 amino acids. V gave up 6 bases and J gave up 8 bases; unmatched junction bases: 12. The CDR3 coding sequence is TGTGCCAGCAGCCCCAGAGGACAGGGTGTATATGAGCAGTTCTTC. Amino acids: CASSPRGQGVYEQFF.

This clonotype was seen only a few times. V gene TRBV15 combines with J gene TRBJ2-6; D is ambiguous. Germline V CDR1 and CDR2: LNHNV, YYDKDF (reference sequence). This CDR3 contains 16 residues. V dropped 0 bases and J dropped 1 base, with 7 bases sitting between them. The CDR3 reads CATSRDAVSGANVLTF. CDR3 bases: TGTGCCACCAGCAGAGATGCGGTATCTGGGGCCAACGTCCTGACTTTC.

The CDR3 loop reads CSARSGLAGVSEQFF. CDR3 sequence (DNA): TGCAGTGCTAGATCGGGACTAGCGGGAGTATCTGAGCAGTTCTTC. The rearrangement joins TRBV20-1 to TRBJ2-1, with 14 nucleotides matching TRBD2. There are 15 residues in the CDR3. V lost 2 bases, J lost 9 bases, and 6 bases stayed unmatched. Germline V gene sequence: CDR1 DFQATT, CDR2 SNEGSKA (reference sequence).

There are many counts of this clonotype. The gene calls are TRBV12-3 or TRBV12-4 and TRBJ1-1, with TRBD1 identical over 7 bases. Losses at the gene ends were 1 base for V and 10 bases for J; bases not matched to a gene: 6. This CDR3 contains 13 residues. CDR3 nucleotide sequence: TGTGCCAGCAGTTTAGGCTGGAGGGGGCGAGCTTTCTTT. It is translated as CASSLGWRGRAFF.

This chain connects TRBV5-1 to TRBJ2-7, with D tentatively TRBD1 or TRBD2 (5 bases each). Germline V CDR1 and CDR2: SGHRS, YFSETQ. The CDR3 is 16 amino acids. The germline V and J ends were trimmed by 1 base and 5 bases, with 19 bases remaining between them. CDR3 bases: TGCGCCAGCAGCTTGACGATAAGGGAGACAGTCCACGAGCAGTACTTC. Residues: CASSLTIRETVHEQYF.

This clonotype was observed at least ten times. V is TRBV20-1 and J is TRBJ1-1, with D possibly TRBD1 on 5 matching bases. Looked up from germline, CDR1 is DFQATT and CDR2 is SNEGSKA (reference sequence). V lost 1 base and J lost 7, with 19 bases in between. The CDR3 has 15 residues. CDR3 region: CSARGPGLSLGEAFF. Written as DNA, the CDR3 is TGCAGTGCTAGAGGTCCGGGACTCAGCTTGGGTGAAGCTTTCTTT.

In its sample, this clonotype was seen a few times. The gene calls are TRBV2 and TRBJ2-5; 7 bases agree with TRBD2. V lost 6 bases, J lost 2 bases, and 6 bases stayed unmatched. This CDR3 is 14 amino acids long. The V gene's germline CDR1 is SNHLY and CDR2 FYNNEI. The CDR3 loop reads CASSKDSGQETQYF. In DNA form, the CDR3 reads TGTGCCAGCAGCAAAGATAGCGGGCAAGAGACCCAGTACTTC.

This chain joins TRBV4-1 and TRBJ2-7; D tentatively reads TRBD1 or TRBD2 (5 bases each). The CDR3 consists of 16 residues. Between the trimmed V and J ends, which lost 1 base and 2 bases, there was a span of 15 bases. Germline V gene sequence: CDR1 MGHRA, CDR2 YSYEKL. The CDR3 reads CASSQAALGAAYEQYF. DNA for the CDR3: TGCGCCAGCAGCCAAGCGGCACTCGGGGCAGCCTACGAGCAGTACTTC.

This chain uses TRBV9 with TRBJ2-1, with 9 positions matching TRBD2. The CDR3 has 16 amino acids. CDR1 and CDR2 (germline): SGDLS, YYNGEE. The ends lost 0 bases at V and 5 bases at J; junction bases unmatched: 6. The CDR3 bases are TGTGCCAGCAGCGTAGTGAGGGCTAGCGGGGACAATGAGCAGTTCTTC. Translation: CASSVVRASGDNEQFF.

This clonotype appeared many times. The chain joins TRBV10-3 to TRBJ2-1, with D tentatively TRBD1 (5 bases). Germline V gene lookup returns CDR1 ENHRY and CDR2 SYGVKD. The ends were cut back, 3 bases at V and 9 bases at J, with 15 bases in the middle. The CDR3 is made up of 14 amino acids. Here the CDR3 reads CAISEGPDRGEQFF. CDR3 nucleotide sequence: TGTGCCATCAGTGAAGGGCCGGATAGGGGTGAGCAGTTCTTC.

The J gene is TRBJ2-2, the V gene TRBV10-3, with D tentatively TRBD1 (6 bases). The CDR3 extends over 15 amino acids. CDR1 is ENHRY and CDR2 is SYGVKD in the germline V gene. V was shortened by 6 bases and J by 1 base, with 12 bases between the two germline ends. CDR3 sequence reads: CAISPGHMNTGELFF. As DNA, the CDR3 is TGTGCCATCAGCCCGGGACATATGAACACCGGGGAGCTGTTTTTT.

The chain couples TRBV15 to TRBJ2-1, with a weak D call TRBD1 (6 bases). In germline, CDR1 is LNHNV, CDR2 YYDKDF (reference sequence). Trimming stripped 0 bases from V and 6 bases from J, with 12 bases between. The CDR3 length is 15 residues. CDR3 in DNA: TGTGCCACCAGCAGAGACAGGGGTAAAATCAATGAGCAGTTCTTC. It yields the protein CATSRDRGKINEQFF.

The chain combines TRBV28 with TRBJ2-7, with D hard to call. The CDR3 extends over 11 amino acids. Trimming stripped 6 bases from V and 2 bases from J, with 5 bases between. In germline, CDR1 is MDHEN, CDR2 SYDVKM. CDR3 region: CASRKTYEQYF. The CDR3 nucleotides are TGTGCCAGCAGAAAAACCTACGAGCAGTACTTC.

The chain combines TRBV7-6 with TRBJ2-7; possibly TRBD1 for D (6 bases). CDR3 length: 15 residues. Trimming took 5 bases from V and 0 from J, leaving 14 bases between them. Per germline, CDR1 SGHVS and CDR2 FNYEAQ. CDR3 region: CASSPDRTISYEQYF. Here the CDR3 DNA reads TGTGCCAGCAGCCCCGACAGGACGATCTCCTACGAGCAGTACTTC.

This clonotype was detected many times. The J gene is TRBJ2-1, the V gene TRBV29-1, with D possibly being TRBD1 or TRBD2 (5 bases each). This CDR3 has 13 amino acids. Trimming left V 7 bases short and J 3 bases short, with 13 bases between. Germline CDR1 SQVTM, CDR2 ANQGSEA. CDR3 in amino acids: CSGGRGGYNEQFF. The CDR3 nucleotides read TGCAGCGGGGGTCGGGGCGGCTACAATGAGCAGTTCTTC.

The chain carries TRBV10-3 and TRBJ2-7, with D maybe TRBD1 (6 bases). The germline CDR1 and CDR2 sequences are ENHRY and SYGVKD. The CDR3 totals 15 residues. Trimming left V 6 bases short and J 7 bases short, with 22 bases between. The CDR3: CAISGVGGLSREQYF. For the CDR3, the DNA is TGTGCCATCAGCGGCGTTGGGGGCCTCTCACGGGAGCAGTACTTC.

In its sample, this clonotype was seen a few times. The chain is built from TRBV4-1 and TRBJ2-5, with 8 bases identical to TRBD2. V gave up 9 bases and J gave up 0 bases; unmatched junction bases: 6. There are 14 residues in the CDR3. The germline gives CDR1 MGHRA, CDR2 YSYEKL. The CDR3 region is CASRTSPDQETQYF. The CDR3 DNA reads TGCGCCAGTCGGACTAGCCCTGACCAAGAGACCCAGTACTTC.

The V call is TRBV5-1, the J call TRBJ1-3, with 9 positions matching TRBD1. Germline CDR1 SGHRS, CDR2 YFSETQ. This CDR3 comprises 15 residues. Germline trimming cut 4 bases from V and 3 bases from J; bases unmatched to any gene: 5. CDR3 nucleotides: TGCGCCAGCAGCACCCGGACAGGGGATGGAAACACCATATATTTT. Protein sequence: CASSTRTGDGNTIYF.

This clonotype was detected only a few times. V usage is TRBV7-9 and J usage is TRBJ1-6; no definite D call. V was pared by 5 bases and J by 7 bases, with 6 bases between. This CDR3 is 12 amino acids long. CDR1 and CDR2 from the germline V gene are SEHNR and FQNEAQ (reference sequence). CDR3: CASSAINSPLHF. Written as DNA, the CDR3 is TGTGCCAGCAGCGCTATCAATTCACCCCTCCACTTT.

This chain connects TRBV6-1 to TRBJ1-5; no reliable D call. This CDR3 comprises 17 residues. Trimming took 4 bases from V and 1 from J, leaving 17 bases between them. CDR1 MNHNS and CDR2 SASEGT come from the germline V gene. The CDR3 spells CASSGLIGGSSNQPQHF. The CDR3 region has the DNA TGTGCCAGCAGTGGATTAATAGGCGGGTCGAGCAATCAGCCCCAGCATTTT.

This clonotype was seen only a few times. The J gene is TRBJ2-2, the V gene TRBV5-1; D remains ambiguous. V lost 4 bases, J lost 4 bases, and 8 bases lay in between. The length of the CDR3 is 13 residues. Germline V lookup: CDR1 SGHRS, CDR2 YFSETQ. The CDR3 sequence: CASSPYTTGELFF. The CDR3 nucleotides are TGCGCCAGCAGCCCTTACACCACCGGGGAGCTGTTTTTT.

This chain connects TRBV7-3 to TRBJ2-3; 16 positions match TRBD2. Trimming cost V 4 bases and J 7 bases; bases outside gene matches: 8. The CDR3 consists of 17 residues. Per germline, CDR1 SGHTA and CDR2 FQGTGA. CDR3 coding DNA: TGTGCCAGCAGCTCCGGGACTAGCGGGAGGGTGCTGAATACGCAGTATTTT. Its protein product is CASSSGTSGRVLNTQYF.

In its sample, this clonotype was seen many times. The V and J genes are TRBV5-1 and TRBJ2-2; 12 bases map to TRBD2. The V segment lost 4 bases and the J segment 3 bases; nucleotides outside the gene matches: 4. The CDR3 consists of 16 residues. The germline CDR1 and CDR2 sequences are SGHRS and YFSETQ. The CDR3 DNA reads TGCGCCAGCAGCATGACTAGCGGGAGAGACACCGGGGAGCTGTTTTTT. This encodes CASSMTSGRDTGELFF. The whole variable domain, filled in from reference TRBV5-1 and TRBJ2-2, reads KAGVTQTPRYLIKTRGQQVTLSCSPISGHRSVSWYQQTPGQGLQFLFEYFSETQRNKGNFPGRFSGRQFSNSRSEMNVSTLELGDSALYLCASSMTSGRDTGELFFGEGSRLTVL.